The table lists the clone carrying this T cell receptor beta chain with a few counts. Antigen unknown. This CDR3 region has 12 residues. Germline CDR1 is GTSNPN and CDR2 is SVGIG (reference sequence). V shed 5 bases and J shed 3 bases, with 10 bases lying between them. The sample originates from a study of T cells in Graves' hyperthyroidism and ophthalmopathy. Regarding the study as a whole: In the blood, most expanded thyroid clonotypes above 0.001 appeared as well.

TCR beta CDR3 regions were amplified from RNA transcripts. Using the HTBI primer set, a first-round RT-PCR was run on the TCR CDR3. TCRdb passed the multiplex PCR reads through MiXCR, listing each CDR3 protein once. The sample carries 300,000 to 400,000 distinct CDR3 sequences, 21% recorded once. Fresh peripheral blood, around 9.3 ml of it, supplied the PBMCs. The chain has TRBV30 and TRBJ2-5, with D hard to call. Sequencing used blood. This TCR came from a woman aged 45-65 years with Graves' hyperthyroidism. CDR3 sequence (DNA): TGTGCCTGGGGGGTCCTCAAAGAGACCCAGTACTTC. This codes for CAWGVLKETQYF. Complete variable domain (other parts from reference TRBV30 and TRBJ2-5): SQTIHQWPATLVQPVGSPLSLECTVEGTSNPNLYWYRQAAGRGLQLLFYSVGIGQISSEVPQNLSASRPQDRQFILSSKKLLLSDSGFYLCAWGVLKETQYFGPGTRLLVL.